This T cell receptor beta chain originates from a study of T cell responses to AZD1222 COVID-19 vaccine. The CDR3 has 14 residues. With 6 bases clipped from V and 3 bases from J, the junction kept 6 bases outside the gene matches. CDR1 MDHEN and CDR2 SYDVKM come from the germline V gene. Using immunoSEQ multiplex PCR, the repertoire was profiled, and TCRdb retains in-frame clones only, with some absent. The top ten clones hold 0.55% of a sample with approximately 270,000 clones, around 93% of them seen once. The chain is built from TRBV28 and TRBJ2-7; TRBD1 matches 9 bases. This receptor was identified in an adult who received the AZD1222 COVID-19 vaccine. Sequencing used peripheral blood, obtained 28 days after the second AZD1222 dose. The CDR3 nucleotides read TGTGCCAGCAGACCTCCGGGACAGGGCTACGAGCAGTACTTC. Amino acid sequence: CASRPPGQGYEQYF.